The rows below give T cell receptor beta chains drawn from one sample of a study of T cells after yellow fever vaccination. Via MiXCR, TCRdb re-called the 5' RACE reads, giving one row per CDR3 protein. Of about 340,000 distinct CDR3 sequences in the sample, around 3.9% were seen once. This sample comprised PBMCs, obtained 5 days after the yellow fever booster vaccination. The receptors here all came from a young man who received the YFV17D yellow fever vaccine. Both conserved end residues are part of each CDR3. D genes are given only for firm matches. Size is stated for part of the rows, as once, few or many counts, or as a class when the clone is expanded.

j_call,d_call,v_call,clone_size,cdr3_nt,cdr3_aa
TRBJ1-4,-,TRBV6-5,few,TGTGCCAGCAGTTACTCGGGGGGGGAGCGAAAACTGTTTTTT,CASSYSGGERKLFF
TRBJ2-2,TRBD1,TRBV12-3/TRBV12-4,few,TGTGCCAGCAGTGACCGACAGGGGAACACCGGGGAGCTGTTTTTT,CASSDRQGNTGELFF
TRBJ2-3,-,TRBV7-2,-,TGTGCCAGCAGCTTAACCCCCCCCGATACGCAGTATTTT,CASSLTPPDTQYF
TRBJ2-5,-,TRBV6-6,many,TGTGCCAGCACCCTGTCGGGGACCAGTAAAGAGACCCAGTACTTC,CASTLSGTSKETQYF
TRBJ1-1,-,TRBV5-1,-,TGCGCCAGCACCCCTAGGGGGGGCCTGAACACTGAAGCTTTCTTT,CASTPRGGLNTEAFF
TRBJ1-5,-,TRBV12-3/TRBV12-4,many,TGTGCCAGCCGGCAGGGGCCGGAGCCCCAGCATTTT,CASRQGPEPQHF
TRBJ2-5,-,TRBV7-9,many,TGTGCCAGCAGCGGAGTAGGAGAGGAGACCCAGTACTTC,CASSGVGEETQYF
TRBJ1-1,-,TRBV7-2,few,TGTGCCAGCAGCTTGAGGGCGACGGAAGCTTTCTTT,CASSLRATEAFF
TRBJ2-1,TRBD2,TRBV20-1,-,TGCAGTGCAACCGGGACTAGCGGGGGGGCAGGGTCCTACAATGAGCAGTTCTTC,CSATGTSGGAGSYNEQFF
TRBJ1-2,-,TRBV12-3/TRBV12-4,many,TGTGCCAGCAGTTACAGGGTCTATGGCTACACCTTC,CASSYRVYGYTF
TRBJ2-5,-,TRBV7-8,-,TGTGCCAGCAGCTTAAAACTGGGACGCCAAGAGACCCAGTACTTC,CASSLKLGRQETQYF
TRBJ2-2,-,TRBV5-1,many,TGCGCCAGCAGCTTACGGGTCAGAGGGAACACCGGGGAGCTGTTTTTT,CASSLRVRGNTGELFF
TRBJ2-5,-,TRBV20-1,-,TGCAGTGCTAGCCGGGAAACCCACCTAGAGACCCAGTACTTC,CSASRETHLETQYF
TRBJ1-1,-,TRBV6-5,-,TGTGCCAGCAGTTTTGACTTTATGAACACTGAAGCTTTCTTT,CASSFDFMNTEAFF
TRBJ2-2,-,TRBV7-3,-,TGTGCCAGCAGCTCATCCCAGGGGGGCACCGGGGAGCTGTTTTTT,CASSSSQGGTGELFF
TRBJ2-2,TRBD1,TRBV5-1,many,TGCGCCAGCAGATCCTTCGGGACAGGGGTCGTGAACACCGGGGAGCTGTTTTTT,CASRSFGTGVVNTGELFF
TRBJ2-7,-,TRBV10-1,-,TGCGCCAGCAGTGAAGGCAGGGAGTACGAGCAGTACTTC,CASSEGREYEQYF
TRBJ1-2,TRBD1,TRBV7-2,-,TGTGCCAGCAGGCTCCGGGACAGGGGGTGGTACACCTTC,CASRLRDRGWYTF
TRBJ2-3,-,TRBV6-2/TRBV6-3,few,TGTGCCAGCAGCCGCCGAACCCGGGGGAGGACAGATACGCAGTATTTT,CASSRRTRGRTDTQYF
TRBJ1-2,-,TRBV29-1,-,TGCAGCGTTGTAGGGGCAGGGGCCTATGGCTACACCTTC,CSVVGAGAYGYTF
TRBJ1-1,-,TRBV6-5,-,TGTGCCAGCAGTGATCGTCAGAGGCAAGCTTTCTTT,CASSDRQRQAFF
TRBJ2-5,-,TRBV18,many,TGTGCCAGCTCACCAACAGGGAGAGAGACCCAGTACTTC,CASSPTGRETQYF
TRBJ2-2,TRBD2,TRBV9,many,TGTGCCAGCAGCGTAGGACTAGCCCCCGGGGAGCTGTTTTTT,CASSVGLAPGELFF
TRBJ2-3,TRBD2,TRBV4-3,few,TGCGCCAGCAGCCAAGAAAGCGGGGGGGCGCGTACGCAGTATTTT,CASSQESGGARTQYF
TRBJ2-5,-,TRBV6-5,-,TGTGCCAGCAGCCGCGGCGGGGTGGGCCAAGAGACCCAGTACTTC,CASSRGGVGQETQYF
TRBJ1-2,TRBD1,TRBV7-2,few,TGTGCCAGCAGCCCACCCAGGACAGGGCCATATGGCTACACCTTC,CASSPPRTGPYGYTF